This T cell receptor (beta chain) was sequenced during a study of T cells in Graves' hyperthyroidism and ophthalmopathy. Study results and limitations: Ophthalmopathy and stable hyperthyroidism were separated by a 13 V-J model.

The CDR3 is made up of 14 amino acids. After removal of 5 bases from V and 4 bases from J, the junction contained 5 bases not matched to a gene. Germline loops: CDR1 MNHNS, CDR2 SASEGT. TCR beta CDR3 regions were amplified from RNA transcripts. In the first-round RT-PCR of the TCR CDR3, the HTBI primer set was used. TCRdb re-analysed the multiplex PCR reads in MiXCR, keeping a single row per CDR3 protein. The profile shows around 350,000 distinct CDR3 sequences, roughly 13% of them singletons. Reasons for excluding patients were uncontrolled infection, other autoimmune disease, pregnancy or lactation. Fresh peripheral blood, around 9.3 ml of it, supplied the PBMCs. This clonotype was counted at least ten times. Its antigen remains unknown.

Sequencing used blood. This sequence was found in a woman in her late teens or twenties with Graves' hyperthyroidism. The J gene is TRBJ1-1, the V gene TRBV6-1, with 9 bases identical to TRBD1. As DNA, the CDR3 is TGTGCCAGCAGTATACAGGGGGCGAGCACTGAAGCTTTCTTT. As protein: CASSIQGASTEAFF.